This entry lists 29 T cell receptor beta chains sequenced from one sample in a study of T cells expressing NK-cell markers. TCRdb re-analyzed the 5' RACE reads; it lists each CDR3 protein once, without DNA. This sample contains under 500,000 distinct CDR3 sequences. The sample was blood T cells: a sorted CD56 or NKG2C T cell subset, CD4+ or CD8+ T cells, or bulk PBMC T cells (not recorded which). The receptors originated from a woman between 18 and 70 years old in good health.

This chain links TRBV14 with TRBJ2-6; TCRdb selects TRBD1, and the lack of DNA leaves this call unchecked. The CDR3 runs to 18 residues. Looked up from germline, CDR1 is SGHDN and CDR2 is FVKESK. CDR3 loop: CASSQVQGVPSGANVLTF.

The chain uses TRBV12-3 or TRBV12-4 and TRBJ1-5; TCRdb calls TRBD1, which cannot be checked without DNA. CDR3 length equals 14 residues. The CDR3 here is CASRIEGGGQPQHF.

The genes are TRBV5-8 and TRBJ1-2. The CDR3 covers 15 residues. The germline V gene encodes CDR1 SGHTS and CDR2 YDEGEE. CDR3 amino acids: CASSFSGSPLNGYTF. Filled out from reference TRBV5-8 and TRBJ1-2, the complete variable domain reads EAGVTQSPTHLIKTRGQQATLRCSPISGHTSVYWYQQALGLGLQFLLWYDEGEERNRGNFPPRFSGRQFPNYSSELNVNALELEDSALYLCASSFSGSPLNGYTFGSGTRLTVV.

This chain joins TRBV14 and TRBJ1-2; TCRdb lists TRBD1, though no DNA is available to test this call. The CDR3 runs 11 residues. Germline assignment: CDR1 SGHDN and CDR2 FVKESK. The CDR3 sequence: CASSYRGGYTF.

The V gene is TRBV24-1, the J gene TRBJ2-1. The length of the CDR3 is 16 residues. In germline, CDR1 is KGHDR, CDR2 SFDVKD. Here the CDR3 reads CATSDLGQDSYNEQFF.

This chain links TRBV7-9 with TRBJ1-1; the D call from TCRdb, TRBD1, cannot be confirmed without DNA. Germline V gives CDR1 SEHNR, CDR2 FQNEAQ (reference sequence). The CDR3 is 13 residues long. The CDR3: CASSGDRFTEAFF. Full variable domain (outside the CDR3, taken from reference TRBV7-9 and TRBJ1-1): DTGVSQNPRHKITKRGQNVTFRCDPISEHNRLYWYRQTLGQGPEFLTYFQNEAQLEKSRLLSDRFSAERPKGSFSTLEIQRTEQGDSAMYLCASSGDRFTEAFFGQGTRLTVV.

This chain uses TRBV12-3 or TRBV12-4 with TRBJ2-2; TCRdb's assignment of TRBD2 cannot be checked, as there is no DNA. CDR3 length equals 17 residues. The CDR3 protein is CASSRSSSGGRSGELFF.

The V call is TRBV7-9, the J call TRBJ2-5; TCRdb names TRBD1, which stays unverified in the absence of DNA. Germline CDR1 SEHNR, CDR2 FQNEAQ (reference sequence). CDR3 length: 14 amino acids. The CDR3 is CASSPPGPQETQYF.

The chain uses TRBV12-3 or TRBV12-4 and TRBJ1-5. The CDR3 has 14 residues. CDR3 region: CASTIGGDHQPQHF.

V is TRBV20-1 and J is TRBJ2-5; the D gene TCRdb calls, TRBD1, cannot be checked with no DNA. Germline values: CDR1 DFQATT, CDR2 SNEGSKA (reference sequence). The CDR3 consists of 13 residues. CDR3 protein: CSAKGQTKETQYF.

This CDR3 is CSVSSGGLYNEQFF. The chain combines TRBV29-1 with TRBJ2-1; TCRdb lists TRBD1, though no DNA is available to test this call. CDR1 is SQVTM, CDR2 ANQGSEA, per germline. CDR3 length: 14 residues.

The chain has TRBV20-1 and TRBJ2-2; TCRdb selects TRBD1, and the lack of DNA leaves this call unchecked. Germline CDR1 reads DFQATT; CDR2 reads SNEGSKA (reference sequence). There are 15 residues in the CDR3. The CDR3 spells CSARDRDRGTGELFF.

This rearrangement joins TRBV6-5 to TRBJ2-1; with no DNA, the TCRdb D assignment of TRBD2 cannot be verified. The germline gives CDR1 MNHEY, CDR2 SVGAGI. CDR3 size: 11 residues. The CDR3 loop reads CASTLGHEQFF.

The rearrangement links TRBV15 to TRBJ2-2; TCRdb selects TRBD1, and the lack of DNA leaves this call unchecked. Germline lookup yields CDR1 LNHNV and CDR2 YYDKDF (reference sequence). This CDR3 region has 14 residues. CDR3 loop: CATPGDRGPGELFF.

The J gene is TRBJ2-1, the V gene TRBV6-1; TCRdb designates TRBD1, a call that cannot be tested without DNA. This CDR3 region has 13 residues. Germline values: CDR1 MNHNS, CDR2 SASEGT. The CDR3 loop reads CASFERGYNEQFF.

The J gene is TRBJ2-7, the V gene TRBV6-2 or TRBV6-3; TCRdb outputs TRBD2, but without DNA this stays unchecked. Germline values: CDR1 MNHEY, CDR2 SVGEGT. The CDR3 contains 16 residues. CDR3 sequence: CASSYPSGSISYEQYF.

The chain uses TRBV19 and TRBJ2-2. The CDR3 covers 13 residues. Germline CDR1 is LNHDA and CDR2 is SQIVND (reference sequence). Here the CDR3 reads CASSIVNTGELFF.

The chain joins TRBV2 to TRBJ2-5; TCRdb selects TRBD1, and the lack of DNA leaves this call unchecked. Germline V gene data show CDR1 as SNHLY and CDR2 as FYNNEI. This CDR3 contains 15 residues. The CDR3 sequence: CASGDRGARGETQYF. Looking up the rest from reference TRBV2 and TRBJ2-5 gives the full variable domain: EPEVTQTPSHQVTQMGQEVILRCVPISNHLYFYWYRQILGQKVEFLVSFYNNEISEKSEIFDDQFSVERPDGSNFTLKIRSTKLEDSAMYFCASGDRGARGETQYFGPGTRLLVL.

The CDR3: CASSPRLGTYEQYF. The chain links TRBV9 to TRBJ2-7; the TRBD2 assignment by TCRdb is unverifiable without DNA. Per germline, CDR1 SGDLS and CDR2 YYNGEE. The CDR3 is 14 amino acids.

The J gene is TRBJ1-2, the V gene TRBV7-2; TCRdb's D call of TRBD1 is untestable without DNA. Looked up from germline, CDR1 is SGHTA and CDR2 is FQGNSA. The CDR3 runs 14 residues. The CDR3 spells CASSSPVRGGGYTF.

The gene calls are TRBV29-1 and TRBJ1-1. CDR1 is SQVTM and CDR2 is ANQGSEA in the germline V gene. The CDR3 consists of 12 residues. CDR3 region: CSVLTEGTEAFF.

V usage is TRBV15 and J usage is TRBJ1-5; TCRdb designates TRBD1, a call that cannot be tested without DNA. The CDR3 has 16 residues. Germline V CDR1 and CDR2: LNHNV, YYDKDF (reference sequence). The CDR3 sequence is CATSSQDTGNNQPQHF.

This rearrangement joins TRBV14 to TRBJ2-7; TCRdb picks TRBD2, but there is no DNA to check that call. Germline V lookup: CDR1 SGHDN, CDR2 FVKESK. The CDR3 consists of 14 residues. The CDR3 region is CASSQGGLAYEQYF.

The V gene is TRBV4-2, the J gene TRBJ1-1; TCRdb names TRBD1, which stays unverified in the absence of DNA. The length of the CDR3 is 16 residues. Germline V gene data show CDR1 as LGHNA and CDR2 as YNFKEQ. CDR3 amino acids: CASSQVGGVGNTEAFF.

The V and J genes are TRBV28 and TRBJ2-5; TCRdb calls TRBD1, which cannot be checked without DNA. This CDR3 is 13 amino acids long. Germline V CDR1 and CDR2: MDHEN, SYDVKM. The CDR3 is CASSGRFRETQYF.

J is TRBJ2-7 and V is TRBV12-3 or TRBV12-4. The CDR3 length is 14 residues. The CDR3 region is CASRPRHDDHEQYF.

The chain joins TRBV29-1 to TRBJ2-1; absent DNA, TCRdb's TRBD1 call cannot be checked. Germline-derived CDR1 and CDR2 are SQVTM and ANQGSEA. The CDR3 runs to 16 residues. CDR3 in amino acids: CSVEGRGAGPYNEQFF.

The chain is built from TRBV20-1 and TRBJ2-1; TCRdb outputs TRBD2, but without DNA this stays unchecked. Germline CDR1 DFQATT, CDR2 SNEGSKA (reference sequence). This CDR3 has 16 residues. The CDR3 loop reads CSARVAGGFSYNEQFF.

The chain employs TRBV12-3 or TRBV12-4 and TRBJ2-3. CDR3 length: 14 amino acids. The CDR3 sequence is CASSLSRPTDTQYF.